A single sample is the source of the 11 T cell receptor beta chains below, sequenced in a study of T cell changes during pregnancy in multiple sclerosis. Profiled with immunoSEQ multiplex PCR; TCRdb holds only in-frame clones, not every one. The sample records about 68,000 clones, 92% being singletons. Source: peripheral blood, taken in the second trimester of pregnancy. These receptors all stem from a female donor in good health, enrolled as a control in a pregnancy study.

This clone came up a few times. The same CDR3 arises from other DNA sequences in this sample as well. The V call is TRBV5-1, the J call TRBJ1-4; D uncertain. Germline V gives CDR1 SGHRS, CDR2 YFSETQ. V gave up 0 bases and J gave up 5 bases, with 8 bases separating them. The CDR3 length is 14 residues. The CDR3 loop is CASSLAGINEKLFF. DNA of the CDR3: TGCGCCAGCAGCTTGGCCGGGATCAATGAAAAACTGTTTTTT.

This clone was found once. The chain combines TRBV6-6 with TRBJ2-5, with a possible D match to TRBD2 (5 bases). Germline assignment: CDR1 MNHNY and CDR2 SVGAGI (reference sequence). The CDR3 is 13 residues long. V lost 6 bases to trimming and J lost 5 bases, with 13 bases between them. The CDR3 is CASRQRGYETQYF. CDR3 bases: TGTGCCAGCAGGCAGCGCGGGTATGAGACCCAGTACTTC.

The chain employs TRBV7-9 and TRBJ2-5; D unresolved. The CDR3 length is 11 residues. The V end was cut by 7 bases, the J end by 5 bases, with 8 bases between. Germline lookup yields CDR1 SEHNR and CDR2 FQNEAQ (reference sequence). The CDR3 DNA follows: TGTGCCAGCACGTCCCAGGAGACCCAGTACTTC. As protein: CASTSQETQYF.

This sequence joins TRBV7-3 and TRBJ2-1, with 13 bases aligning to TRBD2. Germline V gene sequence: CDR1 SGHTA, CDR2 FQGTGA. V shed 1 base, J shed 6 bases, and the junction held 6 bases outside the gene matches. CDR3 length: 17 amino acids. Here the CDR3 reads CASSLMAGLAGANEQFF. CDR3 coding DNA: TGTGCCAGCAGCTTAATGGCCGGACTAGCGGGAGCCAATGAGCAGTTCTTC.

This clone showed up just a few times. V gene TRBV20-1 combines with J gene TRBJ1-1, with no clear D. Trimming stripped 8 bases from V and 1 base from J, with 5 bases between. The CDR3 has 10 amino acids. Germline loops: CDR1 DFQATT, CDR2 SNEGSKA (reference sequence). CDR3 in amino acids: CSLSNTEAFF. Written as DNA, the CDR3 is TGCAGTCTTTCGAACACTGAAGCTTTCTTT.

Regarding this clone: This sample includes further DNA sequences coding for the same CDR3. The chain couples TRBV28 to TRBJ2-7, with a weak D call TRBD2 (6 bases). Per germline, CDR1 MDHEN and CDR2 SYDVKM. V lost 3 bases, J lost 6 bases, and 6 bases lay in between. The CDR3 consists of 11 residues. CDR3 loop: CASSLEGEQYF. The DNA for the CDR3 is TGTGCCAGCAGTTTGGAGGGCGAGCAGTACTTC.

This chain joins TRBV11-2 and TRBJ2-7; 10 bases line up with TRBD1. Losses at the gene ends were 5 bases for V and 4 bases for J; bases not matched to a gene: 11. Germline V gene sequence: CDR1 SGHAT, CDR2 FQNNGV. This CDR3 has 16 amino acids. CDR3 sequence: CASSNKYRDRGYEQYF. The CDR3 nucleotides read TGTGCCAGCAGCAACAAGTACCGGGACAGGGGATACGAGCAGTACTTC. Looking up the rest from reference TRBV11-2 and TRBJ2-7 gives the full variable domain: EAGVAQSPRYKIIEKRQSVAFWCNPISGHATLYWYQQILGQGPKLLIQFQNNGVVDDSQLPKDRFSAERLKGVDSTLKIQPAKLEDSAVYLCASSNKYRDRGYEQYFGPGTRLTVT.

V and J are TRBV28 and TRBJ1-1; D is possibly TRBD1 (6 bases). Trimming removed 5 bases from V and 8 bases from J, with 12 bases in between. The CDR3 is 12 amino acids. In germline, CDR1 is MDHEN, CDR2 SYDVKM. CDR3 sequence (DNA): TGTGCCAGCAGTCCCGGACAGACAGAAGCTTTCTTT. Translating it yields CASSPGQTEAFF. Looking up the rest from reference TRBV28 and TRBJ1-1 gives the full variable domain: DVKVTQSSRYLVKRTGEKVFLECVQDMDHENMFWYRQDPGLGLRLIYFSYDVKMKEKGDIPEGYSVSREKKERFSLILESASTNQTSMYLCASSPGQTEAFFGQGTRLTVV.

Details on this clone: Other DNA sequences of this sample code for an identical CDR3. The chain links TRBV27 to TRBJ1-4; 10 nucleotides match TRBD1. The CDR3 runs 17 residues. Unmatched junction bases numbered 8, after V lost 3 bases and J lost 4 bases. Germline-derived CDR1 and CDR2 are MNHEY and SMNVEV (reference sequence). As DNA, the CDR3 is TGTGCCAGCAGTTTTGGGACAGGGGTAATCGGTAATGAAAAACTGTTTTTT. Its translation: CASSFGTGVIGNEKLFF. Supplemented by reference TRBV27 and TRBJ1-4, the full variable domain reads EAQVTQNPRYLITVTGKKLTVTCSQNMNHEYMSWYRQDPGLGLRQIYYSMNVEVTDKGDVPEGYKVSRKEKRNFPLILESPSPNQTSLYFCASSFGTGVIGNEKLFFGSGTQLSVL.

The rearrangement links TRBV2 to TRBJ2-7; TRBD2 matches 12 bases. Per germline, CDR1 SNHLY and CDR2 FYNNEI. The V segment lost 6 bases and the J segment 6 bases; nucleotides outside the gene matches: 6. The CDR3 spans 14 residues. CDR3 sequence: CASRRTSGGIEQYF. CDR3 coding DNA: TGTGCCAGCAGACGCACTAGCGGGGGGATCGAGCAGTACTTC.

V is TRBV28 and J is TRBJ2-7; 7 positions agree with TRBD2. The CDR3 has 14 amino acids. V gave up 3 bases and J gave up 0 bases; unmatched junction bases: 2. From germline, CDR1 is MDHEN and CDR2 SYDVKM. As DNA, the CDR3 is TGTGCCAGCAGTTTGGGGGGGAGCTCCTACGAGCAGTACTTC. Encoded protein: CASSLGGSSYEQYF.